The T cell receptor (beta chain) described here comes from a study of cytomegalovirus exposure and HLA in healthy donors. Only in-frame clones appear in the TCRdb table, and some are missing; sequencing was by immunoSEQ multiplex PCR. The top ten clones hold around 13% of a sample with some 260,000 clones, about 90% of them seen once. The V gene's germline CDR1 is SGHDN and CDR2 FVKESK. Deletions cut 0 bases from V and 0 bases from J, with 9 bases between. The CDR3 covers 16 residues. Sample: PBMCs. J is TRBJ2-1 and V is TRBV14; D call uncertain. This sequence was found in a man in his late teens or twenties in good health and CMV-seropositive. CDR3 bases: TGTGCCAGCAGCCAAGATCTTATGAGCTCCTACAATGAGCAGTTCTTC. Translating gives CASSQDLMSSYNEQFF.